The T cell receptor (beta chain) described here comes from a study of CD8 T cells in Susac syndrome. TEMRA cells were enriched by FACS, while CD8+ and CD4+ T cells were obtained through a negative isolation that was performed magnetically. CDR3 size: 14 residues. Germline values: CDR1 LGHNA, CDR2 YSLEER. V lost 2 bases and J lost 1, with 8 bases in between. It was with random hexamers that 0.5 to 1 ug RNA was reverse transcribed. TCRdb independently ran MiXCR on the immunoSEQ multiplex PCR reads; one entry per CDR3 protein. The sample has 150,000 to 200,000 distinct CDR3 sequences, under 95% seen once.

This rearrangement joins TRBV4-3 to TRBJ1-1; D is unclear. Material for sequencing was CD4+ T cells from PBMCs. The sequence derives from a human donor in good health. Here the CDR3 DNA reads TGCGCCAGCAGCCAATCGCACGGGAACACTGAAGCTTTCTTT. As protein: CASSQSHGNTEAFF.